The present T cell receptor (beta chain) was sequenced within a study of cytomegalovirus exposure and HLA in healthy donors. The PCR contained 60 Vbeta and 13 Jbeta primers. Some clones are missing from TCRdb's copy, which holds only in-frame ones; the method was immunoSEQ multiplex PCR. The table lists about 120,000 clones, around 80% of them singletons. Germline V gene data show CDR1 as SGHNT and CDR2 as YYREEE (reference sequence). J gave up 10 bases and V 0 bases, and 4 bases lay outside the gene matches. This CDR3 region has 13 residues. Whole-study results and caveats: With later analysis, a missense DCLRE1C variant became linked to TCR beta V- and J-gene trimming. Among the CMV-associated chains, a few were confirmed in vitro as specific for CMV antigens.

On this clone itself: Its antigen is still unknown.

Despite likely unrecorded immune exposures, the donors were nominally healthy at the time of sampling. The sequence derives from a man younger than 40 in good health and CMV-seropositive. The sequenced material came from PBMCs. This chain joins TRBV5-4 and TRBJ2-1; 7 positions agree with TRBD1. CDR3 DNA sequence: TGTGCCAGCAGCTTGGAGACAGGGCGGGAGCAGTTCTTC. This codes for CASSLETGREQFF. The full variable domain, its missing parts supplied by reference TRBV5-4 and TRBJ2-1, is ETGVTQSPTHLIKTRGQQVTLRCSSQSGHNTVSWYQQALGQGPQFIFQYYREEENGRGNFPPRFSGLQFPNYSSELNVNALELDDSALYLCASSLETGREQFFGPGTRLTVL.